These 30 T cell receptor beta chains were all obtained from the same sample, sequenced in a study of blood T cell repertoires in COVID-19. TCRdb's table, derived via immunoSEQ multiplex PCR, lists solely in-frame clones and lacks some. The table lists about 110,000 clones, roughly 76% of them singletons, with around a tenth in the top ten. Sequenced input: peripheral blood. The receptors come from a woman aged 70-85 years with acute or convalescent COVID-19.

This clone appeared a single time. The chain links TRBV28 to TRBJ2-7; TRBD2 aligns across 13 bases. The CDR3 has 15 residues. The trim removed 5 bases at V and 7 bases at J, leaving 8 bases unmatched. CDR1 and CDR2 (germline): MDHEN, SYDVKM. CDR3 sequence reads: CASSPPGLAGWEQYF. Here the CDR3 DNA reads TGTGCCAGCAGTCCTCCGGGACTAGCGGGATGGGAGCAGTACTTC. Supplemented by reference TRBV28 and TRBJ2-7, the full variable domain reads DVKVTQSSRYLVKRTGEKVFLECVQDMDHENMFWYRQDPGLGLRLIYFSYDVKMKEKGDIPEGYSVSREKKERFSLILESASTNQTSMYLCASSPPGLAGWEQYFGPGTRLTVT.

CDR3 bases: TGCAGCGTTAAGCGGGCTACTGAAGCTTTCTTT. Its translation is CSVKRATEAFF. The chain links TRBV29-1 to TRBJ1-1; D not certain. CDR3 length equals 11 residues. Germline lookup yields CDR1 SQVTM and CDR2 ANQGSEA. The V and J ends lost 5 bases and 5 bases respectively, with 9 bases between them.

J is TRBJ1-3 and V is TRBV2; D is uncertain. The CDR3 runs 15 residues. Per germline, CDR1 SNHLY and CDR2 FYNNEI. V was clipped by 0 bases and J by 1 base, with 7 bases between them. CDR3 region: CASSEARGSGNTIYF. DNA of the CDR3: TGTGCCAGCAGTGAAGCGCGCGGGTCTGGAAACACCATATATTTT.

V usage is TRBV19 and J usage is TRBJ2-1; 13 bases match TRBD2. J gave up 6 bases and V 0 bases, and 2 bases lay outside the gene matches. The CDR3 extends over 16 amino acids. The V gene's germline CDR1 is LNHDA and CDR2 SQIVND (reference sequence). This CDR3 reads CASSIDGTSGINEQFF. The CDR3 DNA reads TGTGCCAGTAGTATAGATGGGACTAGCGGGATCAATGAGCAGTTCTTC.

The V call is TRBV28, the J call TRBJ1-1; the D is unclear. In germline, CDR1 is MDHEN, CDR2 SYDVKM. The CDR3 sequence is 13 residues long. With 4 bases removed from V and 8 bases from J, the gap between germline ends came to 14 bases. The DNA for the CDR3 is TGTGCCAGCAGTTCCGATCGTCGCCTAGAAGCTTTCTTT. Translating it yields CASSSDRRLEAFF. Variable domain in full (rest from reference TRBV28 and TRBJ1-1): DVKVTQSSRYLVKRTGEKVFLECVQDMDHENMFWYRQDPGLGLRLIYFSYDVKMKEKGDIPEGYSVSREKKERFSLILESASTNQTSMYLCASSSDRRLEAFFGQGTRLTVV.

This chain uses TRBV4-1 with TRBJ1-3, with 7 bases fitting TRBD1. CDR1 and CDR2 from the germline V gene are MGHRA and YSYEKL. This CDR3 is built from 15 residues. V lost 1 base, J lost 2 bases, and 2 bases stayed unmatched. The CDR3 loop reads CASSQGQGAGNTIYF. The CDR3 DNA is TGCGCCAGCAGCCAAGGGCAGGGGGCTGGAAACACCATATATTTT.

The V call is TRBV7-2, the J call TRBJ2-7; a weak D match, TRBD2 (6 bases). Germline CDR1 and CDR2: SGHTA and FQGNSA. V shed 5 bases and J shed 0 bases, with 17 bases lying between them. CDR3 size: 16 residues. As DNA, the CDR3 is TGTGCCAGCAGCCCCGGGGGTAGCGGTACCTCCTACGAGCAGTACTTC. Translated: CASSPGGSGTSYEQYF.

The chain joins TRBV3-1 (or the pseudogene TRBV3-2) to TRBJ2-5, with 12 bases fitting TRBD2. CDR3 length: 17 residues. Germline values: CDR1 LGHDT, CDR2 YNNKEL (reference sequence). J gave up 5 bases and V 6 bases, and 13 bases lay outside the gene matches. CDR3 loop: CASSNGLAGPLGETQYF. CDR3 in DNA: TGTGCCAGCAGTAACGGACTAGCGGGGCCCCTTGGGGAGACCCAGTACTTC.

V usage is TRBV7-6 and J usage is TRBJ2-1; no firm D call. V was trimmed by 2 bases and J by 0 bases, leaving 8 bases between them. The CDR3 totals 15 residues. In germline, CDR1 is SGHVS, CDR2 FNYEAQ. The CDR3 nucleotides are TGTGCCAGCAGCTTAACTGGTGGCTCCTACAATGAGCAGTTCTTC. This codes for CASSLTGGSYNEQFF. The full variable domain, in which reference TRBV7-6 and TRBJ2-1 provide the parts outside the CDR3, is GAGVSQSPRYKVTKRGQDVALRCDPISGHVSLYWYRQALGQGPEFLTYFNYEAQQDKSGLPNDRFSAERPEGSISTLTIQRTEQRDSAMYRCASSLTGGSYNEQFFGPGTRLTVL.

The chain joins TRBV13 to TRBJ2-7; maybe TRBD1 (6 bases). In germline, CDR1 is PRHDT, CDR2 FYEKMQ (reference sequence). CDR3 size: 14 residues. Trimming took off 5 bases at V and 4 bases at J, with 15 bases between the two ends. CDR3 amino acids: CASSPRTDRYEQYF. Written as DNA, the CDR3 is TGTGCCAGCAGCCCACGGACAGACCGATACGAGCAGTACTTC. Full variable domain (rest looked up from reference TRBV13 and TRBJ2-7): AAGVIQSPRHLIKEKRETATLKCYPIPRHDTVYWYQQGPGQDPQFLISFYEKMQSDKGSIPDRFSAQQFSDYHSELNMSSLELGDSALYFCASSPRTDRYEQYFGPGTRLTVT.

The chain uses TRBV11-1 and TRBJ2-1, with no clear D. The ends were cut back, 2 bases at V and 4 bases at J, with 6 bases in the middle. From germline, CDR1 is SGHAT and CDR2 FQDESV (reference sequence). CDR3 size: 13 residues. The CDR3 sequence is CASSLPRYNEQFF. Here the CDR3 DNA reads TGTGCCAGCAGCTTACCCAGGTACAATGAGCAGTTCTTC.

V and J are TRBV28 and TRBJ1-5, with D possibly TRBD1 on 5 matching bases. Trimming took 7 bases from V and 3 from J, leaving 16 bases between them. CDR1 and CDR2 from the germline V gene are MDHEN and SYDVKM. This CDR3 has 15 residues. CDR3 loop: CASTFQGSINQPQHF. The CDR3 DNA is TGTGCCAGCACCTTTCAGGGCAGTATCAATCAGCCCCAGCATTTT.

J is TRBJ2-5 and V is TRBV5-8, with 10 positions matching TRBD2. The trim removed 0 bases at V and 3 bases at J, leaving 11 bases unmatched. Germline values: CDR1 SGHTS, CDR2 YDEGEE. The CDR3 totals 18 residues. CDR3 nucleotide sequence: TGTGCCAGCAGCTTGGGACTCGGACTAGCGGATGTTAAAGAGACCCAGTACTTC. This encodes CASSLGLGLADVKETQYF.

V and J are TRBV4-3 and TRBJ1-6; D is undetermined. Germline V gene data show CDR1 as LGHNA and CDR2 as YSLEER. The CDR3 is made up of 15 amino acids. The germline V and J ends were trimmed by 0 bases and 0 bases, with 3 bases remaining between them. The CDR3 loop is CASSQDGSYNSPLHF. The DNA for the CDR3 is TGCGCCAGCAGCCAAGACGGCTCCTATAATTCACCCCTCCACTTT.

The J gene is TRBJ1-5, the V gene TRBV28, with TRBD1 matching 11 bases. CDR1 MDHEN and CDR2 SYDVKM come from the germline V gene. The CDR3 is 18 amino acids. J lost 2 bases, V lost 9 bases, and 15 bases had no gene match. The CDR3 sequence: CASLTGTGGMWGNQPQHF. The CDR3 region has the DNA TGTGCCAGTCTGACCGGGACAGGGGGTATGTGGGGCAATCAGCCCCAGCATTTT. The full variable domain, rest sourced from reference TRBV28 and TRBJ1-5, is DVKVTQSSRYLVKRTGEKVFLECVQDMDHENMFWYRQDPGLGLRLIYFSYDVKMKEKGDIPEGYSVSREKKERFSLILESASTNQTSMYLCASLTGTGGMWGNQPQHFGDGTRLSIL.

The rearrangement uses TRBV5-8 and TRBJ2-7; 11 bases are shared with TRBD1. The CDR3 spans 14 residues. V lost 4 bases to trimming and J lost 3 bases; unmatched junction nucleotides: 3. Germline V gives CDR1 SGHTS, CDR2 YDEGEE. The CDR3 here is CASSLGQGDYEQYF. CDR3 DNA: TGTGCCAGCAGCCTGGGACAGGGGGACTACGAGCAGTACTTC.

The V call is TRBV11-2, the J call TRBJ2-3; 10 bases line up with TRBD2. Looked up from germline, CDR1 is SGHAT and CDR2 is FQNNGV. CDR3 length equals 15 residues. J was trimmed by 1 base and V by 5 bases; bases with no gene match: 3. The CDR3 here is CASSTSGVGTDTQYF. CDR3 coding DNA: TGTGCCAGCAGCACTAGCGGGGTGGGCACAGATACGCAGTATTTT.

V and J are TRBV5-1 and TRBJ2-3; perhaps TRBD2 as D (7 bases). Trimming cost V 6 bases and J 6 bases, with 17 bases left between them. Per germline, CDR1 SGHRS and CDR2 YFSETQ. The CDR3 consists of 14 residues. CDR3 DNA: TGCGCCAGCAAATCTCAAGGGGGGGCGGATACGCAGTATTTT. This gives the protein CASKSQGGADTQYF.

V usage is TRBV30 and J usage is TRBJ2-3, with 9 bases aligning to TRBD2. V was pared by 8 bases and J by 3 bases, with 9 bases of the junction left unmatched. CDR3 length: 14 amino acids. CDR1 GTSNPN and CDR2 SVGIG come from the germline V gene (reference sequence). DNA for the CDR3: TGTGCCACAGGGATAGCGGGAGATACAGATACGCAGTATTTT. Translation gives CATGIAGDTDTQYF.

The rearrangement uses TRBV5-5 and TRBJ2-3; 9 bases are shared with TRBD1. The CDR3 spans 15 residues. The V gene end was trimmed by 2 bases and the J gene end by 0 bases; junction bases not matched to a gene: 1. Germline V gene sequence: CDR1 SGHKS, CDR2 YYEKEE (reference sequence). The CDR3 nucleotides read TGTGCCAGCAGCTTACAGGGGGCAAGCACAGATACGCAGTATTTT. Translation gives CASSLQGASTDTQYF.

This sequence joins TRBV2 and TRBJ1-1; TRBD1 matches at 9 bases. Trimming cost V 6 bases and J 2 bases; bases outside gene matches: 13. There are 17 residues in the CDR3. From germline, CDR1 is SNHLY and CDR2 FYNNEI. This chain's CDR3 is CASRYTGGLIPNTEAFF. In DNA form, the CDR3 reads TGTGCCAGCAGATACACAGGGGGCTTGATCCCTAACACTGAAGCTTTCTTT.

The chain recombines TRBV6-1 with TRBJ1-3, with TRBD1 identical over 9 bases. V was pared by 3 bases and J by 4 bases, with 7 bases of the junction left unmatched. Germline CDR1 MNHNS, CDR2 SASEGT. This CDR3 has 16 residues. The CDR3 coding sequence is TGTGCCAGCAGTGACACGGACAGGGGAAGGGGAAACACCATATATTTT. It yields the protein CASSDTDRGRGNTIYF.

The chain carries TRBV4-1 and TRBJ2-2, with 7 positions matching TRBD2. With V trimmed by 2 bases and J by 2 bases, 8 bases remained unmatched. The length of the CDR3 is 17 residues. Germline CDR1 and CDR2: MGHRA and YSYEKL. The CDR3 DNA follows: TGCGCCAGCAGCCAAACGCCTAGCGGCCGTAACACCGGGGAGCTGTTTTTT. As protein: CASSQTPSGRNTGELFF.

The gene calls are TRBV3-1 (or the pseudogene TRBV3-2) and TRBJ2-1; D ambiguous. CDR3 length: 12 amino acids. V shed 2 bases and J shed 8 bases, with 7 bases lying between them. Germline V CDR1 and CDR2: LGHDT, YNNKEL (reference sequence). CDR3 in DNA: TGTGCCAGCAGCCAACTTCCGGATGAGCAGTTCTTC. This translates into CASSQLPDEQFF.

The V and J genes are TRBV19 and TRBJ2-1; D unresolved. V was clipped by 3 bases and J by 0 bases, with 9 bases between them. The CDR3 consists of 15 residues. CDR1 is LNHDA, CDR2 SQIVND, per germline (reference sequence). This chain's CDR3 is CASSMRPSSYNEQFF. As DNA, the CDR3 is TGTGCCAGTAGTATGCGGCCGAGCTCCTACAATGAGCAGTTCTTC. The entire variable domain, with the rest obtained from reference TRBV19 and TRBJ2-1, is as follows: DGGITQSPKYLFRKEGQNVTLSCEQNLNHDAMYWYRQDPGQGLRLIYYSQIVNDFQKGDIAEGYSVSREKKESFPLTVTSAQKNPTAFYLCASSMRPSSYNEQFFGPGTRLTVL.

The V call is TRBV6-2 or TRBV6-3, the J call TRBJ1-1; D not resolved. Trimming cost V 6 bases and J 1 base, with 9 bases left between them. CDR3 size: 13 residues. From germline, CDR1 is MNHEY and CDR2 SVGEGT. In DNA form, the CDR3 reads TGTGCCAGCAGCCAACAGTGGAACACTGAAGCTTTCTTT. Amino acids: CASSQQWNTEAFF.

The rearrangement uses TRBV6-5 and TRBJ2-1, with D possibly being TRBD2 (5 bases). The length of the CDR3 is 15 residues. The V end lost 4 bases, the J end lost 0 bases, and 10 bases lay between the germline ends. Germline loops: CDR1 MNHEY, CDR2 SVGAGI. CDR3: CASSSLGSSYNEQFF. The DNA for the CDR3 is TGTGCCAGCAGTTCACTAGGTAGCTCCTACAATGAGCAGTTCTTC.

The chain links TRBV5-4 to TRBJ2-7; D is possibly TRBD2 (6 bases). CDR3 length: 15 amino acids. V lost 2 bases and J 4 bases, leaving 16 bases between the germline ends. CDR1 SGHNT and CDR2 YYREEE come from the germline V gene (reference sequence). The CDR3 is CASSFGGRGTYEQYF. CDR3 sequence (DNA): TGTGCCAGCAGCTTTGGGGGGAGAGGGACGTACGAGCAGTACTTC.

The chain couples TRBV11-2 to TRBJ1-1; 8 bases align to TRBD1. Germline V gives CDR1 SGHAT, CDR2 FQNNGV. This CDR3 is 15 amino acids long. Unmatched junction bases numbered 7, after V lost 4 bases and J lost 3 bases. The CDR3 DNA reads as TGTGCCAGCAGCTCACGGACAGGGAAGGACACTGAAGCTTTCTTT. It specifies CASSSRTGKDTEAFF.

The V and J genes are TRBV7-2 and TRBJ1-1; 7 nucleotides align to TRBD1. The trim removed 1 base at V and 2 bases at J, leaving 4 bases unmatched. The V gene's germline CDR1 is SGHTA and CDR2 FQGNSA. The CDR3 runs 15 residues. Here the CDR3 reads CASSLEPGGNTEAFF. In nucleotides, the CDR3 is TGTGCCAGCAGCTTAGAGCCAGGGGGAAACACTGAAGCTTTCTTT.